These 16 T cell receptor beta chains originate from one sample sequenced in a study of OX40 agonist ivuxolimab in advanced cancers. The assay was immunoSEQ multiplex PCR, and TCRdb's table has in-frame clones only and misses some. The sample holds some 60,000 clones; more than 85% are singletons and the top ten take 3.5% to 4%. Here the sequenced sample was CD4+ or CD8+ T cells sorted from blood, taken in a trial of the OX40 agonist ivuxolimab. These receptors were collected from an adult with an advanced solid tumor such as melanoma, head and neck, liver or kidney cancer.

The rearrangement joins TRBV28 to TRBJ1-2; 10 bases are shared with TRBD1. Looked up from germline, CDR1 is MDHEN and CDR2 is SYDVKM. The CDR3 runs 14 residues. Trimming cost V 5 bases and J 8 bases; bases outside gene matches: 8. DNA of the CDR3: TGTGCCAGCAGTCCCGGGACAGGGGTACGAGGCTACACCTTC. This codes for CASSPGTGVRGYTF.

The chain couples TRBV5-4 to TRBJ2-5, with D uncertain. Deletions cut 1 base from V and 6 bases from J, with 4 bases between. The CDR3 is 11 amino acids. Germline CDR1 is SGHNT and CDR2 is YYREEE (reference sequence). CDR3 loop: CASSLSKTQYF. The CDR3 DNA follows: TGTGCCAGCAGCTTGTCGAAGACCCAGTACTTC.

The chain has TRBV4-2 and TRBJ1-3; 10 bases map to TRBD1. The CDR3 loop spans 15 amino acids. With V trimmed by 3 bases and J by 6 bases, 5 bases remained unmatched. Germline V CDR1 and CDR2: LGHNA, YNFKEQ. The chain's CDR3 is CASSQPGTGVNTIYF. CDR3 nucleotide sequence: TGTGCCAGCAGCCAGCCCGGGACAGGGGTAAACACCATATATTTT.

CDR3 in DNA: TGTGCCAGCAGCTTAGGAGCGGGGGGGATGGGTACGCAGTATTTT. Protein sequence: CASSLGAGGMGTQYF. The chain recombines TRBV11-1 with TRBJ2-3, with 10 positions matching TRBD2. CDR3 size: 15 residues. After removal of 1 base from V and 8 bases from J, the junction contained 6 bases not matched to a gene. In germline, CDR1 is SGHAT, CDR2 FQDESV (reference sequence). Full variable domain (missing parts from reference TRBV11-1 and TRBJ2-3): EAEVAQSPRYKITEKSQAVAFWCDPISGHATLYWYRQILGQGPELLVQFQDESVVDDSQLPKDRFSAERLKGVDSTLKIQPAELGDSAMYLCASSLGAGGMGTQYFGPGTRLTVL.

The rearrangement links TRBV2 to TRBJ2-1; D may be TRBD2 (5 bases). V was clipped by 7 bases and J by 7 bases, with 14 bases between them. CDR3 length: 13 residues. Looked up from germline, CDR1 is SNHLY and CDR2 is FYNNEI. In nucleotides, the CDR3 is TGTGCCAGCATCGGATTTGCGGGTAATGAGCAGTTCTTC. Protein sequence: CASIGFAGNEQFF.

Written as DNA, the CDR3 is TGTGCCAGCAGCCCCCCGAGCTCCTACGAGCAGTACTTC. It yields the protein CASSPPSSYEQYF. The V gene is TRBV7-2, the J gene TRBJ2-7, with D unclear. This CDR3 comprises 13 residues. Germline lookup yields CDR1 SGHTA and CDR2 FQGNSA. V was trimmed by 5 bases and J by 0 bases, leaving 8 bases between them.

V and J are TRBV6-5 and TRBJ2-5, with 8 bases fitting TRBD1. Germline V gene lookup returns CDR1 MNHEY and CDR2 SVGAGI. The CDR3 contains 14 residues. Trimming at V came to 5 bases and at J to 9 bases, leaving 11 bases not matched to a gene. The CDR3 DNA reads TGTGCCAGCAGTGCCTCGACAGGGGTTGGTGCCCAGTACTTC. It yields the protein CASSASTGVGAQYF.

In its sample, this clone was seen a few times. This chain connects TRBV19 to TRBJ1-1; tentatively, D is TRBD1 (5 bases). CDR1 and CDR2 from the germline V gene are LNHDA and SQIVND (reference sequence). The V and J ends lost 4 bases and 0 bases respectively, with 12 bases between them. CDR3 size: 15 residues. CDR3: CASSTTGTLNTEAFF. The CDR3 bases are TGTGCCAGTAGTACCACCGGGACCCTGAACACTGAAGCTTTCTTT. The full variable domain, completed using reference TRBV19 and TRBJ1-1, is DGGITQSPKYLFRKEGQNVTLSCEQNLNHDAMYWYRQDPGQGLRLIYYSQIVNDFQKGDIAEGYSVSREKKESFPLTVTSAQKNPTAFYLCASSTTGTLNTEAFFGQGTRLTVV.

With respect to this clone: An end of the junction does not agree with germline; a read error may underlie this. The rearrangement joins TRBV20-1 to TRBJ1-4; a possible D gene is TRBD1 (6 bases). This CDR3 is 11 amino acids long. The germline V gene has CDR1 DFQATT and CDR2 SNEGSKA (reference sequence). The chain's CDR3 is CSARGGEKLFF. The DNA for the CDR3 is TGCAGTGCAAGAGGGGGGGAAAAACTGTTTTTT.

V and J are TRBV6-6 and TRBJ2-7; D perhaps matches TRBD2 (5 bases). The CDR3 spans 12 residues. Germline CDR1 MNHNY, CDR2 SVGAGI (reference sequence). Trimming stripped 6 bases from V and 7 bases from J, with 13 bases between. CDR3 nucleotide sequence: TGTGCCAGCAGCCCTCGGGGATGGGAGCAGTACTTC. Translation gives CASSPRGWEQYF.

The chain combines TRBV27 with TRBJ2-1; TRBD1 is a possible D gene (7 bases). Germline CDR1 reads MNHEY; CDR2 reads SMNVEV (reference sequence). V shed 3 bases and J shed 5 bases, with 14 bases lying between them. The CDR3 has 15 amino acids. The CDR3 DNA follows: TGTGCCAGCAGTTTCGCAGGGGGGACTCACAATGAGCAGTTCTTC. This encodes CASSFAGGTHNEQFF.

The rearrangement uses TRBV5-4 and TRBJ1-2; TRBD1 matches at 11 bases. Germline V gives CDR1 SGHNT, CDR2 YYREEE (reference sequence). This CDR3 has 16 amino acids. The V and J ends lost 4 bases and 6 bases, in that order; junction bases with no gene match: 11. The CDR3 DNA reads TGTGCCAGCAGCGCAGGACAGGGGGCCGCTATTGATGGCTACACCTTC. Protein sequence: CASSAGQGAAIDGYTF.

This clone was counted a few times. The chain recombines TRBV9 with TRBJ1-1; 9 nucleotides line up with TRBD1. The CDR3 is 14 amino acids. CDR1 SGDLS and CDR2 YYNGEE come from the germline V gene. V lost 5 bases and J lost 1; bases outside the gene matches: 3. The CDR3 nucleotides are TGTGCCAGCAGAGCACAGGGGGCGAACACTGAAGCTTTCTTT. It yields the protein CASRAQGANTEAFF.

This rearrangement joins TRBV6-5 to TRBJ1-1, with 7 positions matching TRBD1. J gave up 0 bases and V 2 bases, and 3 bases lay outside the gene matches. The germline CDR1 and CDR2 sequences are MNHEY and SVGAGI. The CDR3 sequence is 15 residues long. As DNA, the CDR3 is TGTGCCAGCAGTTACGGAACAGGGGTGAACACTGAAGCTTTCTTT. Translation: CASSYGTGVNTEAFF.

The DNA for the CDR3 is TGTGCCAGCAGCTTAGAGGTGGATACGCAGTATTTT. Protein: CASSLEVDTQYF. The rearrangement joins TRBV7-9 to TRBJ2-3; no firm D call. The germline CDR1 and CDR2 sequences are SEHNR and FQNEAQ (reference sequence). The CDR3 loop spans 12 amino acids. Trimming stripped 1 base from V and 6 bases from J, with 5 bases between.

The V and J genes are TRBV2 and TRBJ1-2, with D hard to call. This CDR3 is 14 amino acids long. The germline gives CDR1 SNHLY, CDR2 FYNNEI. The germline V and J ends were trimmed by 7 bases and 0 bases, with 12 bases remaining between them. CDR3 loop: CASNLFQANYGYTF. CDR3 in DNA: TGTGCCAGCAACCTGTTTCAAGCTAACTATGGCTACACCTTC.